These 18 T cell receptor beta chains originate from one sample sequenced in a study of blood T cell repertoires in COVID-19. TCRdb keeps only in-frame clones here, not all; method: immunoSEQ multiplex PCR. In the table there are 150,000 to 200,000 clones, 80% to 85% of which are singletons. Material for sequencing was peripheral blood. The receptors stem from a woman in her 70s with COVID-19, enrolled during active disease.

The chain recombines TRBV15 with TRBJ2-7; D gene unclear. The CDR3 sequence is 14 residues long. The germline CDR1 and CDR2 sequences are LNHNV and YYDKDF (reference sequence). The V end lost 3 bases, the J end lost 5 bases, and 14 bases lay between the germline ends. In nucleotides, the CDR3 is TGTGCCACCAGCAGGAGGTTAGTCGGAGACGAGCAGTACTTC. Protein sequence: CATSRRLVGDEQYF.

The V and J genes are TRBV5-1 and TRBJ1-6; TRBD1 agrees at 9 bases. J was trimmed by 8 bases and V by 2 bases; bases with no gene match: 8. The CDR3 consists of 16 residues. Germline CDR1 and CDR2: SGHRS and YFSETQ. CDR3 amino acids: CASSFIPGQGDSPLHF. The DNA of the CDR3 is TGCGCCAGCAGCTTTATACCGGGACAGGGAGATTCACCCCTCCACTTT.

The chain recombines TRBV2 with TRBJ2-2; 8 bases agree with TRBD2. The CDR3 covers 17 residues. V gave up 6 bases and J gave up 4 bases; unmatched junction bases: 13. Germline V gene lookup returns CDR1 SNHLY and CDR2 FYNNEI. DNA for the CDR3: TGTGCCAGCAGAGACGAGCCTAGGACTAGCCCCACCGGGGAGCTGTTTTTT. It specifies CASRDEPRTSPTGELFF. Filled out from reference TRBV2 and TRBJ2-2, the complete variable domain reads EPEVTQTPSHQVTQMGQEVILRCVPISNHLYFYWYRQILGQKVEFLVSFYNNEISEKSEIFDDQFSVERPDGSNFTLKIRSTKLEDSAMYFCASRDEPRTSPTGELFFGEGSRLTVL.

The V gene is TRBV30, the J gene TRBJ1-3; a weak D match, TRBD1 (6 bases). Germline assignment: CDR1 GTSNPN and CDR2 SVGIG (reference sequence). The CDR3 is 16 residues long. The V end lost 2 bases, the J end lost 4 bases, and 18 bases lay between the germline ends. CDR3 amino acids: CAWSPLLWGPGNTIYF. The CDR3 nucleotides read TGTGCCTGGAGTCCCCTCTTGTGGGGGCCGGGAAACACCATATATTTT. The variable domain in full, with the rest retrieved from reference TRBV30 and TRBJ1-3, is SQTIHQWPATLVQPVGSPLSLECTVEGTSNPNLYWYRQAAGRGLQLLFYSVGIGQISSEVPQNLSASRPQDRQFILSSKKLLLSDSGFYLCAWSPLLWGPGNTIYFGEGSWLTVV.

The chain combines TRBV13 with TRBJ2-3; 10 bases agree with TRBD2. The CDR3 extends over 18 amino acids. The junction had 11 bases not matched to a gene; V was cut back by 5 bases and J by 0 bases. Germline CDR1 is PRHDT and CDR2 is FYEKMQ (reference sequence). The CDR3 bases are TGTGCCAGCAGCCCACTGGGTAGCGGGGGGCCTAGCACAGATACGCAGTATTTT. Protein sequence: CASSPLGSGGPSTDTQYF.

The chain couples TRBV2 to TRBJ2-3; TRBD1 aligns across 9 bases. The CDR3 is 17 amino acids. The ends lost 5 bases at V and 3 bases at J; junction bases unmatched: 12. The germline V gene encodes CDR1 SNHLY and CDR2 FYNNEI. The CDR3 here is CASSPGQGVEGTDTQYF. The CDR3 DNA reads as TGTGCCAGCAGTCCGGGACAGGGAGTGGAGGGAACAGATACGCAGTATTTT.

The genes are TRBV27 and TRBJ2-1, with 8 bases identical to TRBD1. Germline V CDR1 and CDR2: MNHEY, SMNVEV (reference sequence). The CDR3 runs to 17 residues. V trimming: 0 bases; J trimming: 8 bases; junction bases outside the gene matches: 12. The DNA for the CDR3 is TGTGCCAGCAGTTTATCGGTTTCGCAGGGGGCTAATGATGAGCAGTTCTTC. This gives the protein CASSLSVSQGANDEQFF.

The chain combines TRBV6-9 with TRBJ2-4; a possible D gene is TRBD2 (6 bases). CDR1 is MNHGY and CDR2 is SVAAGI in the germline V gene. V was cut by 7 bases and J by 3 bases, with 25 bases left in between. This CDR3 spans 18 amino acids. CDR3 amino acids: CASTRLSDGEVVKNIQYF. CDR3 nucleotide sequence: TGTGCCAGCACCCGCCTATCGGATGGGGAGGTGGTCAAAAACATTCAGTACTTC.

CDR3 bases: TGTGCCAGTAGTATTAGACGGGGGGGCAACACCGGGGAGCTGTTTTTT. It is translated as CASSIRRGGNTGELFF. The chain recombines TRBV19 with TRBJ2-2, with 8 nucleotides matching TRBD2. The V segment lost 3 bases and the J segment 2 bases; nucleotides outside the gene matches: 5. The CDR3 loop spans 16 amino acids. Germline assignment: CDR1 LNHDA and CDR2 SQIVND (reference sequence).

V gene TRBV6-4 combines with J gene TRBJ2-6; the D gene is possibly TRBD1 (5 bases). V lost 2 bases, J lost 1 base, and 9 bases lay in between. Germline V gene lookup returns CDR1 MRHNA and CDR2 SNTAGT. The CDR3 sequence is 16 residues long. This CDR3 reads CASSDRQGSGANVLTF. For the CDR3, the DNA is TGTGCCAGCAGTGACCGGCAGGGATCTGGGGCCAACGTCCTGACTTTC.

The chain carries TRBV7-2 and TRBJ2-2; D gene unclear. The germline V and J ends were trimmed by 0 bases and 9 bases, with 5 bases remaining between them. The CDR3 spans 12 residues. Germline V gives CDR1 SGHTA, CDR2 FQGNSA. The CDR3 DNA is TGTGCCAGCAGCTTAGCCAGAAGGGAGCTGTTTTTT. Protein: CASSLARRELFF.

The V and J genes are TRBV9 and TRBJ2-2, with TRBD2 identical over 8 bases. Germline V lookup: CDR1 SGDLS, CDR2 YYNGEE. The CDR3 is 16 amino acids. V dropped 0 bases and J dropped 4; count of bases not matched to a gene: 5. The CDR3 sequence is CASSVGLAFFTGELFF. In DNA form, the CDR3 reads TGTGCCAGCAGCGTAGGACTAGCGTTTTTCACCGGGGAGCTGTTTTTT.

The chain carries TRBV6-5 and TRBJ2-3; D is unresolved. Per the germline V gene, CDR1 is MNHEY and CDR2 is SVGAGI. This CDR3 contains 12 residues. With 7 bases removed from V and 2 bases from J, the gap between germline ends came to 7 bases. CDR3 protein: CASTQATDTQYF. The CDR3 nucleotides are TGTGCCAGCACCCAGGCCACAGATACGCAGTATTTT.

J is TRBJ1-6 and V is TRBV6-5, with 10 bases fitting TRBD1. CDR1 and CDR2 (germline): MNHEY, SVGAGI. V gave up 6 bases and J gave up 7 bases; unmatched junction bases: 3. The length of the CDR3 is 14 residues. The CDR3 spells CASRMDRGNSPLHF. The CDR3 coding sequence is TGTGCCAGCAGGATGGACAGGGGGAATTCACCCCTCCACTTT.

The chain has TRBV27 and TRBJ1-5; D ambiguous. Between the trimmed V and J ends, which lost 2 bases and 3 bases, there was a span of 8 bases. The CDR3 extends over 14 amino acids. Germline values: CDR1 MNHEY, CDR2 SMNVEV (reference sequence). In DNA form, the CDR3 reads TGTGCCAGCAGTTTAACGGGGTACAATCAGCCCCAGCATTTT. It codes for CASSLTGYNQPQHF.

This chain links TRBV24-1 with TRBJ1-1; D gene unclear. The CDR3 loop spans 14 amino acids. V gave up 4 bases and J gave up 4 bases, with 12 bases separating them. CDR1 is KGHDR and CDR2 is SFDVKD in the germline V gene. The CDR3 DNA is TGTGCCACCAGTGACTCCGGACTCCGCACTGAAGCTTTCTTT. Protein: CATSDSGLRTEAFF.

The CDR3 nucleotides read TGTGCCAGCAGCTTACTAGGAAACTATGGCTACACCTTC. Translating gives CASSLLGNYGYTF. The chain recombines TRBV7-8 with TRBJ1-2; D is uncertain. V lost 2 bases and J 2 bases, leaving 6 bases between the germline ends. This CDR3 contains 13 residues. In germline, CDR1 is SGHVS, CDR2 FQNEAQ.

The V and J genes are TRBV11-2 and TRBJ2-1; 8 bases are shared with TRBD2. Germline CDR1 SGHAT, CDR2 FQNNGV. V was pared by 9 bases and J by 8 bases, with 12 bases of the junction left unmatched. The CDR3 covers 14 residues. The CDR3 coding sequence is TGTGCCAGTTGCTCAGGACTAGCCCCCGATGAGCAGTTCTTC. Encoded protein: CASCSGLAPDEQFF.